One T cell receptor beta chain is described in this entry. CDR1 and CDR2 (germline): SGHAT, FQNNGV. This CDR3 has 15 residues. V was shortened by 4 bases and J by 0 bases, with 12 bases between the two germline ends. Primed by a sample-barcoded 5' primer and a J-beta primer mix, a second PCR proceeded for roughly 6 to 12 cycles. Researchers report that a template-switch adaptor with 12 random nucleotides tagged each cDNA molecule. TCRdb fed the 5' RACE reads into MiXCR, producing one record per CDR3 protein. The table has approximately 1,700,000 distinct CDR3 sequences, approximately 40% seen once. The sample belongs to a study of blood T cells in healthy people across ages.

The chain employs TRBV11-2 and TRBJ1-1; D is unclear. What was sequenced was blood. The receptor was derived from a human donor in good health. CDR3 in DNA: TGTGCCAGCAGCTCCCCCTCTAAAGTGAACACTGAAGCTTTCTTT. Its translation is CASSSPSKVNTEAFF.